The clone carrying this T cell receptor beta chain is termed medium-sized. The time point was: after trial treatment. Treatment here: LDRT plus nivolumab, ipilimumab, low-dose cyclophosphamide and aspirin (RACIN trial). Each patient who was eligible had an advanced solid tumor with no tumor-infiltrating lymphocytes. The sample is drawn from a study of low-dose radiotherapy and immunotherapy resistance in tumors. Turning to the study itself: Per fraction, Cohort 1 was given 0.5 Gy every 2 weeks, for a total of 6.5 Gy. Daily, from cycle 1 day 1 and for four cycles, patients took oral aspirin 300 mg.

First-strand cDNA relied on TRAV- and TRBV-specific primers spanning alpha and beta chains. TCRs underwent about 22 PCR cycles of amplification with a constant-region primer and V-primer adapter. mRNA, once isolated, was amplified by in vitro transcription. TCRdb fed the reads into MiXCR, producing one record per CDR3 protein. The table has under 35,000 distinct CDR3 sequences, approximately 49% seen once. The CDR3 runs 15 residues. Germline values: CDR1 MNHEY, CDR2 SVGEGT. The V end was cut by 5 bases, the J end by 15 bases, with 23 bases between. Material: PBMCs, obtained after low-dose radiotherapy plus immunotherapy. The rearrangement links TRBV6-2 or TRBV6-3 to TRBJ1-6, with a weak D call TRBD1 (6 bases). The sequence was obtained from a male donor with gallbladder cancer. CDR3 in DNA: TGTGCCAGCAGTGGTCTGGAGGGGGGACATTCGGGCCTCCACTTT. This translates into CASSGLEGGHSGLHF.